This is a list of T cell receptor beta chains from one sample in a study of blood T cell repertoires in COVID-19. The assay was immunoSEQ multiplex PCR, and TCRdb's table has in-frame clones only and misses some. The top ten clones hold more than 14% of a sample with about 81,000 clones, 85% of them seen once. Sequences were obtained from peripheral blood. Source of these receptors: a woman in her seventies with acute or convalescent COVID-19. The conserved cysteine and the conserved F or W are not part of the CDR3 here. Each record gives: D gene, J gene, V gene, CDR3 protein. The D gene is left open where the match is weak.

>TRBD2|TRBJ2-1|TRBV5-5
ASSTTRETSGIRVGEQF
>.|TRBJ1-5|TRBV2
ASIRNRGNQPQH
>.|TRBJ1-5|TRBV19
ASSEVSSQPQH
>.|TRBJ2-4|TRBV6-5
ASSLKNIQY
>.|TRBJ2-3|TRBV3-1/TRBV3-2
ASSQLAGAGTDTQY
>.|TRBJ1-1|TRBV5-1
ASSPPGGTEAF
>.|TRBJ1-1|TRBV3-1/TRBV3-2
ASRWGDDTEAF
>.|TRBJ1-2|TRBV10-1
ASSESGGYGYT
>TRBD1|TRBJ1-5|TRBV3-1/TRBV3-2
ASSQDIGTGFNQPQH
>.|TRBJ1-5|TRBV3-1/TRBV3-2
ASSREGNQPQH
>.|TRBJ1-5|TRBV5-6
ASSFTGYNQPQH
>.|TRBJ1-5|TRBV7-2
ASSWANSNQPQH
>.|TRBJ1-3|TRBV29-1
SVATSPSGNTIY
>TRBD1|TRBJ1-5|TRBV5-8
ASSLGQGQVGNQPQH
>.|TRBJ2-3|TRBV5-8
ASSLILADTQY
>TRBD1|TRBJ1-2|TRBV3-1/TRBV3-2
ASSQEGTAYYGYT
>TRBD1|TRBJ1-1|TRBV6-5
ASSRKGQGTEAF
>TRBD1|TRBJ1-3|TRBV18
ASSPLGTDGNTIY
>.|TRBJ1-3|TRBV3-1/TRBV3-2
ASSQEGQGYSGNTIY
>.|TRBJ2-3|TRBV28
ASSSPRGIGGDTQY
>TRBD1|TRBJ2-2|TRBV13
ASSLNRGYTGELF
>TRBD1|TRBJ1-3|TRBV7-8
ASSPDRVPSFSGNTIY
>.|TRBJ1-1|TRBV6-2/TRBV6-3
ASSYPPYVGDTEAF
>TRBD1|TRBJ1-2|TRBV28
ASSQGTRTGTIYGYT
>TRBD2|TRBJ2-3|TRBV4-1
ASSRLAGAGTDTQY
>TRBD2|TRBJ2-3|TRBV7-8
ASSFPTSGSGGSTDTQY
>.|TRBJ2-1|TRBV29-1
SGLQVNEQF
>TRBD1|TRBJ2-3|TRBV19
ASAGQGMHTQY